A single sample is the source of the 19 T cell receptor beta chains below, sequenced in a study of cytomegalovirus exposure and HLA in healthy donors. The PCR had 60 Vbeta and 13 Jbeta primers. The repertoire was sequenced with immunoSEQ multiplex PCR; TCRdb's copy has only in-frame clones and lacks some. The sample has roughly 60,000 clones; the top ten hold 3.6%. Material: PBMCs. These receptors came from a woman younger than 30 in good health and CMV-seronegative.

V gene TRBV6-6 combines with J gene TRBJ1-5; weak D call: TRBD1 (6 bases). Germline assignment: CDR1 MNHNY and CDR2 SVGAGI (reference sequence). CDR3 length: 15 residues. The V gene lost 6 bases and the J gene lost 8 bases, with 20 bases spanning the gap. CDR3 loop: CASRQDRIRFEPQHF. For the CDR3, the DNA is TGTGCCAGCAGACAAGACAGGATTAGATTTGAGCCCCAGCATTTT.

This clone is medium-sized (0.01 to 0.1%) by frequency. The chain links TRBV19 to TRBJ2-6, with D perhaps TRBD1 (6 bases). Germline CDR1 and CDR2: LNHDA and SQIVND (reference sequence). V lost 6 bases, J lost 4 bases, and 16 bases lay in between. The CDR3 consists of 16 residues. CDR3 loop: CASRSGWQGGANVLTF. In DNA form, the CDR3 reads TGTGCCAGTAGGTCAGGGTGGCAGGGGGGGGCCAACGTCCTGACTTTC.

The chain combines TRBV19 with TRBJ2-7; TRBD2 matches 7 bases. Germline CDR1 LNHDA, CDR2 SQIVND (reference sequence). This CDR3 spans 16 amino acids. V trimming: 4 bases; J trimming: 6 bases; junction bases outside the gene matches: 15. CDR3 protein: CASSRLADLFPSEQYF. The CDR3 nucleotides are TGTGCCAGTAGTAGGCTAGCGGATCTGTTCCCCTCCGAGCAGTACTTC.

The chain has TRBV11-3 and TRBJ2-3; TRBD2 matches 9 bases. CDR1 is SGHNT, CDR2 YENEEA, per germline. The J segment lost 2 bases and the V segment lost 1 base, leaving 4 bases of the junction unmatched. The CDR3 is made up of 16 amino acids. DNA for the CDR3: TGTGCCAGCAGCTTAGCGGCTAGCGGGGCCACAGATACGCAGTATTTT. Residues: CASSLAASGATDTQYF.

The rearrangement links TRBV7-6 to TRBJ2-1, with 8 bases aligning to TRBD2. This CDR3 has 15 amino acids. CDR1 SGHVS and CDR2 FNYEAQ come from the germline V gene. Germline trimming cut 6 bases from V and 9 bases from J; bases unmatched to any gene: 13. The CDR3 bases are TGTGCCAGCAGTCTAATGGGGTCCCGGGGGGGTGAGCAGTTCTTC. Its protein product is CASSLMGSRGGEQFF.

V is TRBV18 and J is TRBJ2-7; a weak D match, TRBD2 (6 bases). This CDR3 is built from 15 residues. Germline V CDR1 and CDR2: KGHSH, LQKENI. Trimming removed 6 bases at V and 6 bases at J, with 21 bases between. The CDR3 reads CASSPGRGLAGEQYF. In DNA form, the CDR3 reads TGTGCCAGCTCCCCTGGGCGGGGCTTAGCCGGCGAGCAGTACTTC.

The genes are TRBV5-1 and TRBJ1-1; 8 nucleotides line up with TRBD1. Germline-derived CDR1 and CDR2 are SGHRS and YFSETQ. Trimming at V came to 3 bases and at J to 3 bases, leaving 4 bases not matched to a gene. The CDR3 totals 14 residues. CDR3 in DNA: TGCGCCAGCAGCTCGACAGGGGTGGACACTGAAGCTTTCTTT. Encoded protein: CASSSTGVDTEAFF.

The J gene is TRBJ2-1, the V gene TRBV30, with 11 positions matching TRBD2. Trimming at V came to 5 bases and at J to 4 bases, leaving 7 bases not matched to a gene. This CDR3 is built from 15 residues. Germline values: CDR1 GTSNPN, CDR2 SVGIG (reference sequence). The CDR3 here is CAWGIIAGGYNEQFF. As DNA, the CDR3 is TGTGCCTGGGGAATCATAGCGGGGGGGTACAATGAGCAGTTCTTC.

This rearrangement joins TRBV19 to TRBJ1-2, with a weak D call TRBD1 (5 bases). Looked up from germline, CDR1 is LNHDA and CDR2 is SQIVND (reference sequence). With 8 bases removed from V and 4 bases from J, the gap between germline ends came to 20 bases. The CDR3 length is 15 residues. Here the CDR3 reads CASQIRGLEGYGYTF. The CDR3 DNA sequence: TGTGCCAGTCAAATCCGGGGCTTGGAGGGCTATGGCTACACCTTC.

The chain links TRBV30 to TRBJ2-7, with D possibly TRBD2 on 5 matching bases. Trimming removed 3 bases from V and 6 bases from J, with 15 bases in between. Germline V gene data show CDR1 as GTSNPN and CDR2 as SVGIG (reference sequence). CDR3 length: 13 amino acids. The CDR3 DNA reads TGTGCCTGGAGGTTAGCGCAAGATGGCGAGCAGTACTTC. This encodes CAWRLAQDGEQYF.

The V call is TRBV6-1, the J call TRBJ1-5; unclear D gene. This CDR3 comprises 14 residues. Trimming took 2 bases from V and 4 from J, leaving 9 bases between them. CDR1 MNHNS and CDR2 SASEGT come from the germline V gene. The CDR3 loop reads CASSESGINQPQHF. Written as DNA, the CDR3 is TGTGCCAGCAGTGAATCCGGGATTAATCAGCCCCAGCATTTT.

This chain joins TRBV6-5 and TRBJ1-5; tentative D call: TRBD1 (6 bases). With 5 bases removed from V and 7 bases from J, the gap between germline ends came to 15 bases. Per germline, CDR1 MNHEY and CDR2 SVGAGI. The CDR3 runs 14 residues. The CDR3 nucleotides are TGTGCCAGCAGTCAACAGGGTTTTGACCAGCCCCAGCATTTT. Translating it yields CASSQQGFDQPQHF.

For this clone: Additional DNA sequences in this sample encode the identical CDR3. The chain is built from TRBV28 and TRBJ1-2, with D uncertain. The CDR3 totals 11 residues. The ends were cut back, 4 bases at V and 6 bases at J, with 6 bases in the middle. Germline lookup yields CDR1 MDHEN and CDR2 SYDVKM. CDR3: CASSWGDGYTF. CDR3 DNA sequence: TGTGCCAGCAGTTGGGGAGATGGCTACACCTTC.

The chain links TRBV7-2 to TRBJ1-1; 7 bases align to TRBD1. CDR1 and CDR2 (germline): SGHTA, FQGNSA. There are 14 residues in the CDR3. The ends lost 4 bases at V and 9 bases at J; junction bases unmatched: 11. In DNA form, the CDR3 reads TGTGCCAGCAGCTCGGCCGCATTAAGGGGGCAAGCTTTCTTT. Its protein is CASSSAALRGQAFF.

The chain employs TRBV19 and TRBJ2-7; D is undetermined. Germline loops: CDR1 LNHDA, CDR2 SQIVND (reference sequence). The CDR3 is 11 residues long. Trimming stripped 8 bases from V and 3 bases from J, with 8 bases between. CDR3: CASGFLYEQYF. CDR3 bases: TGTGCCAGTGGCTTTCTCTACGAGCAGTACTTC. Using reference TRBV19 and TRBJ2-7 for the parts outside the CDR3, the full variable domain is DGGITQSPKYLFRKEGQNVTLSCEQNLNHDAMYWYRQDPGQGLRLIYYSQIVNDFQKGDIAEGYSVSREKKESFPLTVTSAQKNPTAFYLCASGFLYEQYFGPGTRLTVT.

The CDR3 DNA reads as TGTGCCAGTAGTGACAGGGGACATGGCTACACCTTC. Translating it yields CASSDRGHGYTF. The rearrangement joins TRBV19 to TRBJ1-2, with 8 bases matching TRBD1. With V trimmed by 5 bases and J by 6 bases, 2 bases remained unmatched. CDR3 length: 12 amino acids. CDR1 and CDR2 from the germline V gene are LNHDA and SQIVND (reference sequence).

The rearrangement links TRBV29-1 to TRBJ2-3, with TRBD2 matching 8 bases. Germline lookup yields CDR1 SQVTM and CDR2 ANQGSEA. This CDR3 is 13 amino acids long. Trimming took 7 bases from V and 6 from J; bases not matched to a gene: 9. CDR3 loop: CSAAGGAWDTQYF. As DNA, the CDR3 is TGCAGCGCCGCCGGGGGGGCCTGGGATACGCAGTATTTT.

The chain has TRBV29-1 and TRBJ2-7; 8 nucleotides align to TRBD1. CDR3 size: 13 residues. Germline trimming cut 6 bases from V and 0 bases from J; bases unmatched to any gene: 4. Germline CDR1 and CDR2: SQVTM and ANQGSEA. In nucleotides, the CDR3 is TGCAGCGTCCGACAGGGGAACTCCTACGAGCAGTACTTC. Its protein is CSVRQGNSYEQYF.

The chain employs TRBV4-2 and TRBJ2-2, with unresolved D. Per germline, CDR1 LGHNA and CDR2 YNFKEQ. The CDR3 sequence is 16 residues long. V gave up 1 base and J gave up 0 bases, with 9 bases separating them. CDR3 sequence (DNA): TGTGCCAGCAGCCAAGTACCAGGTACGAACACCGGGGAGCTGTTTTTT. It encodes CASSQVPGTNTGELFF.